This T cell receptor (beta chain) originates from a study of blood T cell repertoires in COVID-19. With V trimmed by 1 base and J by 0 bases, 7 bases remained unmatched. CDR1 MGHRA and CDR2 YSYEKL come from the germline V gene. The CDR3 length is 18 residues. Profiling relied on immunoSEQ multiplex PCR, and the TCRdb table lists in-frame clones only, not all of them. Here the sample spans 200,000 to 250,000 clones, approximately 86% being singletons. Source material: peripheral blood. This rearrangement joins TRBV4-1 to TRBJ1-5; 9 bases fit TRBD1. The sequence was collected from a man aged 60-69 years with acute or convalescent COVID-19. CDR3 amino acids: CASSQASGTGFSNQPQHF. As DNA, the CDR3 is TGCGCCAGCAGCCAAGCATCTGGGACAGGGTTTAGCAATCAGCCCCAGCATTTT.